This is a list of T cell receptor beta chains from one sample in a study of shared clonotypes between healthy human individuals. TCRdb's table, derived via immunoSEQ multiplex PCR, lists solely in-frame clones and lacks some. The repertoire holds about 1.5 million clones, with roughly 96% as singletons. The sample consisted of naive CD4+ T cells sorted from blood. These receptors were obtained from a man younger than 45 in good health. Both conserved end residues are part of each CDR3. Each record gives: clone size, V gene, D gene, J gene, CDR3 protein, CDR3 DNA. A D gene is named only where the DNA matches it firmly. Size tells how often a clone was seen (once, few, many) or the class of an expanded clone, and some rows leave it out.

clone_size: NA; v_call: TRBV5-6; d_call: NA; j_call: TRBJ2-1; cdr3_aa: CASSLVRGNYNEQFF; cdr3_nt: TGTGCCAGCAGCTTGGTCAGGGGCAATTACAATGAGCAGTTCTTC
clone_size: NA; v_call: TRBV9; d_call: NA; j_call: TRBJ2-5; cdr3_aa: CASSVDAWETQYF; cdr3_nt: TGTGCCAGCAGCGTAGATGCGTGGGAGACCCAGTACTTC
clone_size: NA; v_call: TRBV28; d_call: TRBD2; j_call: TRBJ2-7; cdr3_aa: CASSFLAGPYEQYF; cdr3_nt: TGTGCCAGCAGTTTCCTAGCGGGTCCCTACGAGCAGTACTTC
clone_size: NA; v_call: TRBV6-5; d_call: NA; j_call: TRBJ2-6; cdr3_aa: CASSYFGNSGANVLTF; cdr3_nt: TGTGCCAGCAGTTACTTTGGGAACTCTGGGGCCAACGTCCTGACTTTC
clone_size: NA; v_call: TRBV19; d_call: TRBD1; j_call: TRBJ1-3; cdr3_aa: CASSPRDRAGNTIYF; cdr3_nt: TGTGCCAGTAGTCCCAGAGACAGGGCTGGAAACACCATATATTTT
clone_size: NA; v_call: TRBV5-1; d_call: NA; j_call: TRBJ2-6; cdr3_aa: CASSPGSGANVLTF; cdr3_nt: TGCGCCAGCAGCCCAGGGTCCGGGGCCAACGTCCTGACTTTC
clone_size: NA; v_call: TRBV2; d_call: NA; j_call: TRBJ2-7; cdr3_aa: CASSEEPLYSYEQYF; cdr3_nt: TGTGCCAGCAGTGAGGAGCCGCTGTACTCCTACGAGCAGTACTTC
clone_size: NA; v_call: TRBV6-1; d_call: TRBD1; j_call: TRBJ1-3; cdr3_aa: CASSEGDRVALTIYF; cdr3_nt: TGTGCCAGCAGTGAAGGTGACAGGGTGGCGTTGACCATATATTTT
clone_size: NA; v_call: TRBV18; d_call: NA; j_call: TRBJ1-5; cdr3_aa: CASSSVDLFYGQPQHF; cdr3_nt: TGTGCCAGCTCTTCTGTGGACCTCTTCTACGGGCAGCCCCAGCATTTT
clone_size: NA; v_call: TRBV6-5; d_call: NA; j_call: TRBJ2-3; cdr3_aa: CASSRRDKNTDTQYF; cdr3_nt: TGTGCCAGCAGTCGCCGGGACAAAAACACAGATACGCAGTATTTT
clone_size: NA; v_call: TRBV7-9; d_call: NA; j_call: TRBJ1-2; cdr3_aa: CASSFNFRANYGYTF; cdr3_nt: TGTGCCAGCAGCTTTAACTTCCGAGCTAACTATGGCTACACCTTC
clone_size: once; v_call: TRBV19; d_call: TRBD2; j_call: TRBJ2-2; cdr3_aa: CASNQLAGNTGELFF; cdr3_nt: TGTGCCAGTAATCAACTAGCGGGAAATACCGGGGAGCTGTTTTTT
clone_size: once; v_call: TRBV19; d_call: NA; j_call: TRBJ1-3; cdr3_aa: CASNPGDREINSGNTIYF; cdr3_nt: TGTGCCAGTAACCCAGGGGACCGAGAAATTAACTCTGGAAACACCATATATTTT